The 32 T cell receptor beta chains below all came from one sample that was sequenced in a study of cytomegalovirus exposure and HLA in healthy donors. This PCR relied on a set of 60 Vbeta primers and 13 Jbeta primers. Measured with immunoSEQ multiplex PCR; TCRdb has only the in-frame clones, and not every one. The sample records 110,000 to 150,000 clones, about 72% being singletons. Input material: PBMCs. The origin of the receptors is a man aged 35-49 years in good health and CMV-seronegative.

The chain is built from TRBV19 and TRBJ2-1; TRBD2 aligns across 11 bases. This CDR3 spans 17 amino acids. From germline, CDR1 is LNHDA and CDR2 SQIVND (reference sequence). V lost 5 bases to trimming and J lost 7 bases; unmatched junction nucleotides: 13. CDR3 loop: CASSPPRTSGRRNEQFF. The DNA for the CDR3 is TGTGCCAGTAGTCCCCCTCGCACTAGCGGGAGAAGGAATGAGCAGTTCTTC.

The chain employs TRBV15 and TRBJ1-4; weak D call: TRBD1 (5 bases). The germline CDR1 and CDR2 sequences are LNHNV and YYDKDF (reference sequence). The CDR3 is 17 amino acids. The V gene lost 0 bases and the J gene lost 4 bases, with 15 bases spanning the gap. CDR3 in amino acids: CATSRDGRWGGNEKLFF. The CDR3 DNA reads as TGTGCCACCAGCAGAGATGGGCGTTGGGGCGGTAATGAAAAACTGTTTTTT.

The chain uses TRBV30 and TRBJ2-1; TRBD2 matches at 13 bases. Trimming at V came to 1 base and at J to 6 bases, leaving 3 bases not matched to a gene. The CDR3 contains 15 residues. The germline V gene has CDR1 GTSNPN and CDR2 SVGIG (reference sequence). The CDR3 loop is CAWSAGLAGTNEQFF. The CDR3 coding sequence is TGTGCCTGGAGTGCGGGACTAGCGGGAACCAATGAGCAGTTCTTC.

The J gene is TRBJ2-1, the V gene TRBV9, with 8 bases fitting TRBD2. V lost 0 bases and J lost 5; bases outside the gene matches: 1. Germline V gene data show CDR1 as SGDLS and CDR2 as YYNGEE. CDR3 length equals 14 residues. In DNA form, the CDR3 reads TGTGCCAGCAGCGTAGTTAGCGGGAACAATGAGCAGTTCTTC. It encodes CASSVVSGNNEQFF.

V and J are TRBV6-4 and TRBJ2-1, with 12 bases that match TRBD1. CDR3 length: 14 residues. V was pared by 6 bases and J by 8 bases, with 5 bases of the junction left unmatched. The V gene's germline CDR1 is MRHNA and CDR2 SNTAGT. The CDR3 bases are TGTGCCAGCAGCACGGGGACAGGGGGCGATGAGCAGTTCTTC. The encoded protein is CASSTGTGGDEQFF.

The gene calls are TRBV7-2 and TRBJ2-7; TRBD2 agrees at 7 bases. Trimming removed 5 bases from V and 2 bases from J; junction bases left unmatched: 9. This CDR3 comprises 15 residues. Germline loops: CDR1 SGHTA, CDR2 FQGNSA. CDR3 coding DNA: TGTGCCAGCAGCCAGCAGACTAGCCGTCCCTACGAGCAGTACTTC. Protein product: CASSQQTSRPYEQYF.

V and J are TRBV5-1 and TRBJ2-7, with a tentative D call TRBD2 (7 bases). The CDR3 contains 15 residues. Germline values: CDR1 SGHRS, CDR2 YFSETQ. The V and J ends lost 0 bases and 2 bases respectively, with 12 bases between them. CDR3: CASSLVGGGPYEQYF. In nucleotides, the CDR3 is TGCGCCAGCAGCTTGGTTGGGGGGGGCCCCTACGAGCAGTACTTC.

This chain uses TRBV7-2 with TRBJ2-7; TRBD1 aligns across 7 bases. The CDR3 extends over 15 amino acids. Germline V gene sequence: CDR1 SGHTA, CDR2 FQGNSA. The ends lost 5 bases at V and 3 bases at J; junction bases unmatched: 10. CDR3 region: CASSRGSGQSYEQYF. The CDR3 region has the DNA TGTGCCAGCAGCCGAGGGTCGGGACAGAGCTACGAGCAGTACTTC.

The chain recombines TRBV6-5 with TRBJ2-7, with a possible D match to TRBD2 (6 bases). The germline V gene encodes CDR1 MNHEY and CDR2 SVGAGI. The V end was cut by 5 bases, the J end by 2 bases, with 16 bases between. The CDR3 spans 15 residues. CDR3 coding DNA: TGTGCCAGCAGTCCCGGGGCGGGGCCGACCTACGAGCAGTACTTC. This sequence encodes CASSPGAGPTYEQYF.

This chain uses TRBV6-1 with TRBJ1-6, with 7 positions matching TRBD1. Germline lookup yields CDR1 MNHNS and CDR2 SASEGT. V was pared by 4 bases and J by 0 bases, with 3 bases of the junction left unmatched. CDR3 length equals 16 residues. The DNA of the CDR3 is TGTGCCAGCAGTGCCCGGGACAGCTCCTATAATTCACCCCTCCACTTT. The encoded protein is CASSARDSSYNSPLHF.

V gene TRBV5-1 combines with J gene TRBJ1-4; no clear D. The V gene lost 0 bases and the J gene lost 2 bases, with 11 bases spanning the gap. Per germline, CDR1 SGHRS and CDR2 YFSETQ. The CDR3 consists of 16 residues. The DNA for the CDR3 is TGCGCCAGCAGCTTGGAGGGAGGTTGGACTAATGAAAAACTGTTTTTT. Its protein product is CASSLEGGWTNEKLFF.

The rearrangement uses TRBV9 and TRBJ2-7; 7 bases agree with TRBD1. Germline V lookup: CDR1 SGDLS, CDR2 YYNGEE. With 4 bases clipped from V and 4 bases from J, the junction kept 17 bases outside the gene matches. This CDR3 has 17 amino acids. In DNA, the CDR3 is TGTGCCAGCAGCCCCCGTTTCGGGACAGTAACATCGTACGAGCAGTACTTC. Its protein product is CASSPRFGTVTSYEQYF.

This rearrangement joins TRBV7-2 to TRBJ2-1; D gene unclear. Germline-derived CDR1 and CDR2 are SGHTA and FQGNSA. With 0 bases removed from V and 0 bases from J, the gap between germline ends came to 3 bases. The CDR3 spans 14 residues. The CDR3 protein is CASSLAGSYNEQFF. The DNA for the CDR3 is TGTGCCAGCAGCTTAGCCGGCTCCTACAATGAGCAGTTCTTC.

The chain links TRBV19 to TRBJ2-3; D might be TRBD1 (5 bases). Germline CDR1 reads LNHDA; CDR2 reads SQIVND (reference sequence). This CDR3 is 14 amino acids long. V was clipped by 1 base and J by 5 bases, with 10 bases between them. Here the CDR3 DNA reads TGTGCCAGTAGTATAGTATCCGACAGAGATACGCAGTATTTT. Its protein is CASSIVSDRDTQYF.

The chain's CDR3 is CASSLQGDATQYF. In nucleotides, the CDR3 is TGTGCCAGCAGCCTTCAGGGGGACGCGACCCAGTACTTC. The rearrangement joins TRBV7-6 to TRBJ2-5, with TRBD1 identical over 7 bases. In germline, CDR1 is SGHVS, CDR2 FNYEAQ. The CDR3 runs 13 residues. Trimming cost V 5 bases and J 7 bases; bases outside gene matches: 7.

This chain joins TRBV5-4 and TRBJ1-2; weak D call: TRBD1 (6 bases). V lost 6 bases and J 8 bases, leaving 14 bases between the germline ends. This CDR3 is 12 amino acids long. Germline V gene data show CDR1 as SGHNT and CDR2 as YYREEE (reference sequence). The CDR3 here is CASTQTGRGYTF. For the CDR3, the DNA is TGTGCCAGCACCCAGACAGGTCGGGGCTACACCTTC.

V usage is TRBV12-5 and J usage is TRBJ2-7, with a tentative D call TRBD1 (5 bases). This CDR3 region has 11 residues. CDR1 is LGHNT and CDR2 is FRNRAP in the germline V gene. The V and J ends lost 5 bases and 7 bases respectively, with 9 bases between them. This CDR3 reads CASGPRTEQYF. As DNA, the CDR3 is TGTGCTAGTGGTCCCCGGACAGAGCAGTACTTC.

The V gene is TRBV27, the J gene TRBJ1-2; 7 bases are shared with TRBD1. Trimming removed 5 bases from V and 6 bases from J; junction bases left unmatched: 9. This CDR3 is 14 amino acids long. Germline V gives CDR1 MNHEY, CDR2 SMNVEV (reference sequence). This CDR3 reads CASSPRQGWDGYTF. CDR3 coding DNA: TGTGCCAGCAGTCCCAGACAGGGTTGGGATGGCTACACCTTC.

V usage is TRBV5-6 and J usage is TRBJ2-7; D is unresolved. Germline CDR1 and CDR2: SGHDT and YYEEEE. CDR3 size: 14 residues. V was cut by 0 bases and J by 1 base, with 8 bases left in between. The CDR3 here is CASSLGPLSYEQYF. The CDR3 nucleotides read TGTGCCAGCAGCTTGGGGCCATTATCCTACGAGCAGTACTTC.

CDR3: CASSYETGQGNTEAFF. CDR3 nucleotide sequence: TGTGCCAGCAGTTATGAGACGGGACAGGGGAACACTGAAGCTTTCTTT. The chain employs TRBV6-5 and TRBJ1-1; 9 nucleotides agree with TRBD1. Germline assignment: CDR1 MNHEY and CDR2 SVGAGI. V trimming: 3 bases; J trimming: 1 base; junction bases outside the gene matches: 6. CDR3 length equals 16 residues.

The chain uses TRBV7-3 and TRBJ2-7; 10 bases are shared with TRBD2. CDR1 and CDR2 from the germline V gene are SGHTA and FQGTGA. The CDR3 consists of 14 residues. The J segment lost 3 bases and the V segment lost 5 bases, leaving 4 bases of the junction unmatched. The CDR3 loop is CASSPERGGYEQYF. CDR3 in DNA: TGTGCCAGCAGCCCCGAGCGGGGGGGCTACGAGCAGTACTTC.

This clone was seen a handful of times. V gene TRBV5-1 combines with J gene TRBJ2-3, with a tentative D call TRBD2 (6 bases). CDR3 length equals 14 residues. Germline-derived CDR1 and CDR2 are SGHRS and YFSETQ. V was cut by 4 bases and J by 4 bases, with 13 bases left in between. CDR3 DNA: TGCGCCAGCAGCCCAGGGACTTCCCCAGATACGCAGTATTTT. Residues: CASSPGTSPDTQYF.

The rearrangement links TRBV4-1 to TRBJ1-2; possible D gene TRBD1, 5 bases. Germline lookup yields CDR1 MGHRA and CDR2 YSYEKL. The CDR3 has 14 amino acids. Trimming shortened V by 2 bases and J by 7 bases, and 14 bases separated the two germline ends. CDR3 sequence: CASSQRGDPFGYTF. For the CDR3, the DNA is TGCGCCAGCAGCCAACGGGGGGATCCCTTTGGCTACACCTTC.

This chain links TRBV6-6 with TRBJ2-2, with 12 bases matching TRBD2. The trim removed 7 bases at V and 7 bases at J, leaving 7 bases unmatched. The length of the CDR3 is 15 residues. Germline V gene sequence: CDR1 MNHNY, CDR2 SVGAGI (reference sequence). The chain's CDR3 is CASNLAGGQIGELFF. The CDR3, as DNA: TGTGCCAGCAATCTAGCGGGGGGGCAAATCGGGGAGCTGTTTTTT.

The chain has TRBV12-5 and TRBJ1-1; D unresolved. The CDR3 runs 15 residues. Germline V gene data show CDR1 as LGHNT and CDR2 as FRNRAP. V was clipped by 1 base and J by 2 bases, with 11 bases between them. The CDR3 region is CASGLEAGTNTEAFF. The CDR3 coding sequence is TGTGCTAGTGGTTTGGAGGCGGGAACTAACACTGAAGCTTTCTTT.

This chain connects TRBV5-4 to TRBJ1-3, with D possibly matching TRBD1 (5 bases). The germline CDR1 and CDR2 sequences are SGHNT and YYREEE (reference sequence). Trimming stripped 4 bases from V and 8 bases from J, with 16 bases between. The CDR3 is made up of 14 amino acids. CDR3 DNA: TGTGCCAGCAGCCCCGCCTGGGGCAGACACACCATATATTTT. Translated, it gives CASSPAWGRHTIYF. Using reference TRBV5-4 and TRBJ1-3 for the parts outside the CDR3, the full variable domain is ETGVTQSPTHLIKTRGQQVTLRCSSQSGHNTVSWYQQALGQGPQFIFQYYREEENGRGNFPPRFSGLQFPNYSSELNVNALELDDSALYLCASSPAWGRHTIYFGEGSWLTVV.

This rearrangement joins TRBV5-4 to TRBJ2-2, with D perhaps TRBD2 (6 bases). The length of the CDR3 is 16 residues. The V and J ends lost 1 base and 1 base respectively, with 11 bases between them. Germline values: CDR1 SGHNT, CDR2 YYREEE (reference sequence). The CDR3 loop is CASSLFAGLNTGELFF. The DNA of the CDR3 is TGTGCCAGCAGCTTGTTTGCGGGGTTGAACACCGGGGAGCTGTTTTTT.

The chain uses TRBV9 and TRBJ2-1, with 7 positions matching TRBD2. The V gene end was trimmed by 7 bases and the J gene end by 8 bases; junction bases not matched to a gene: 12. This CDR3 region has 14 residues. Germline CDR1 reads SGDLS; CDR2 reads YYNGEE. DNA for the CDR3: TGTGCCAGCGGTAGCGGCGGGAGTGGGGATGAGCAGTTCTTC. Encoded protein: CASGSGGSGDEQFF.

CDR3 loop: CASKGWTDSYSGNTIYF. The DNA of the CDR3 is TGTGCCAGTAAAGGGTGGACAGACTCTTACTCTGGAAACACCATATATTTT. The chain links TRBV19 to TRBJ1-3; possible D gene TRBD1, 6 bases. The germline V and J ends were trimmed by 7 bases and 0 bases, with 19 bases remaining between them. The CDR3 covers 17 residues. Looked up from germline, CDR1 is LNHDA and CDR2 is SQIVND (reference sequence).

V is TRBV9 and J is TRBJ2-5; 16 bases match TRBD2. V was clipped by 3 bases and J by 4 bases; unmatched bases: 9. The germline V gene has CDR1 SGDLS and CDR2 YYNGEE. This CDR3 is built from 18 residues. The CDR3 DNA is TGTGCCAGCAGCGAGGGGACTAGCGGGAGGGCCGCGATAGAGACCCAGTACTTC. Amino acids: CASSEGTSGRAAIETQYF.

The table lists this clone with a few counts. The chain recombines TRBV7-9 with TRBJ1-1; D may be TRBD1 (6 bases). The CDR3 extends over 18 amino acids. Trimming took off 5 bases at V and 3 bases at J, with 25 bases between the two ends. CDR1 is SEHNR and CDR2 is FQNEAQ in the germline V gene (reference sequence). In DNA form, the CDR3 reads TGTGCCAGCAGCAGCCTGGGAGGGGGACTCAGAACGGACACTGAAGCTTTCTTT. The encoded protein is CASSSLGGGLRTDTEAFF.

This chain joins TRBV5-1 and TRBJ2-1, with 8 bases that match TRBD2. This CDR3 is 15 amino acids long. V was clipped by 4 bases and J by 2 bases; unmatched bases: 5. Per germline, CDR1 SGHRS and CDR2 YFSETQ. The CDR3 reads CASSAISGTYNEQFF. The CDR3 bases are TGCGCCAGCAGCGCGATTAGCGGGACCTACAATGAGCAGTTCTTC.